This TCR beta chain was profiled in a study of T cells expressing NK-cell markers. Study-level points and caveats: Expanded NKG2C+ T cell clones had unclear HCMV specificity.

On this clonotype itself: The target antigen is unknown.

Researchers built TCR beta cDNA using 5'RACE template switching with UMIs. Following a re-call of the 5' RACE reads, TCRdb has one entry per CDR3 protein and lacks DNA. The sample has under 600,000 distinct CDR3 sequences; the top ten hold over 1.1%. The CDR3 sequence is 13 residues long. Sequencing was done on a sample of blood T cells: a sorted CD56 or NKG2C T cell subset, CD4+ or CD8+ T cells, or bulk PBMC T cells (not recorded which). This sequence was found in a woman in her forties or fifties in good health. This rearrangement joins TRBV12-3 or TRBV12-4 to TRBJ2-3. The CDR3 loop is CASSSPWTDTQYF.